This T cell receptor (beta chain) was profiled in a study of patients and donors after allogeneic stem cell transplantation (dated by TCRdb to about 2020). Libraries came from RT-PCR. The sequencer was a NextSeq 550. TCRdb's own reprocessing of the public reads used fastp at Q25 and MiXCR and kept productive beta chains. Under each unique CDR3 protein, matching rows form one entry showing the most common genes and DNA. Present in this sample are 800,000 to 1,000,000 distinct CDR3 sequences, more than 15% of which were seen just once. The ten largest clones add up to under 6.5% of the sample. This clonotype was observed a few times. Its antigen target is currently unknown. No much larger clone exists at a distance of one base, and base qualities are not known. V loses 9 bases, J loses 4 bases, and the germline ends lie 9 bases apart. CDR1 and CDR2 are read off the germline V gene (reference sequence) as LNHDA and SQIVND. The CDR3, cysteine through phenylalanine, is 11 amino acids long. The sequence is cut down to CDR3 DNA, 33 bases in frame from base 1.

The sequence was collected from a human donor who was either an allogeneic HSCT recipient or a stem cell or donor lymphocyte infusion donor (not recorded which). It is not recorded whose cells these are; they may come from a transplant donor. Sequenced material: blood, either unsorted or a sorted T cell fraction (not recorded which). Recombination linked TRBV19 to TRBJ1-2; the D gene identity is not certain. The CDR3 region has the sequence CASLGAYGYTF. The base sequence is TGTGCCAGCCTGGGAGCCTATGGCTACACCTTC. This CDR3, with the reference TRBV19 and TRBJ1-2 proteins standing in past its ends, gives the full variable domain DGGITQSPKYLFRKEGQNVTLSCEQNLNHDAMYWYRQDPGQGLRLIYYSQIVNDFQKGDIAEGYSVSREKKESFPLTVTSAQKNPTAFYLCASLGAYGYTFGSGTRLTVV.